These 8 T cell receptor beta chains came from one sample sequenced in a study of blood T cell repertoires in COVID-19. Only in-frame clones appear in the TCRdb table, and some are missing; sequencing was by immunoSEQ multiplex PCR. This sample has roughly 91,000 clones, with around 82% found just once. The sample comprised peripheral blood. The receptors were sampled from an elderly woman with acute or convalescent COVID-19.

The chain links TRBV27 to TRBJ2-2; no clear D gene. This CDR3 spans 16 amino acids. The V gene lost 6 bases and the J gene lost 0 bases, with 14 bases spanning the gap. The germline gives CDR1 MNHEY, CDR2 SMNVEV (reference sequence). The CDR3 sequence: CASSPRQETNTGELFF. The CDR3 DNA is TGTGCCAGCAGCCCAAGGCAGGAAACGAACACCGGGGAGCTGTTTTTT.

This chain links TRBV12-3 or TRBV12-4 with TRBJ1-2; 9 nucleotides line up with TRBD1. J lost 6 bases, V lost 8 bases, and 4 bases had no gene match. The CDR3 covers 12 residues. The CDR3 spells CASGTGLNGYTF. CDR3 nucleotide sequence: TGTGCCAGCGGGACAGGGTTAAATGGCTACACCTTC.

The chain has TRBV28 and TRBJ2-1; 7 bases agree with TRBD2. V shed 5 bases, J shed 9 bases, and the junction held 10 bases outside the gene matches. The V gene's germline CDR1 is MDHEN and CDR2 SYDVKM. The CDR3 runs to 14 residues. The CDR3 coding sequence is TGTGCCAGCAGTCCCGGGGGGATGGGGTTTGAGCAGTTCTTC. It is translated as CASSPGGMGFEQFF.

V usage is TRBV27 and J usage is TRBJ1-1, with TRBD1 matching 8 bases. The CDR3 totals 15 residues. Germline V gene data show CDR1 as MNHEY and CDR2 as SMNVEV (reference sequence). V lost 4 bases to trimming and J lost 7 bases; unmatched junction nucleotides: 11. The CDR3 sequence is CASSSPATGDFEAFF. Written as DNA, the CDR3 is TGTGCCAGCAGTTCACCGGCGACAGGGGATTTTGAAGCTTTCTTT.

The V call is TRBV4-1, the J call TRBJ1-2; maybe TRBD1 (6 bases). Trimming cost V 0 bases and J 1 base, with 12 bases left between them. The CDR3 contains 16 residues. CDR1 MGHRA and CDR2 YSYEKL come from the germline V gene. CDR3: CASSQDTGWGNYGYTF. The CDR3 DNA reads TGCGCCAGCAGCCAAGACACAGGGTGGGGTAACTATGGCTACACCTTC.

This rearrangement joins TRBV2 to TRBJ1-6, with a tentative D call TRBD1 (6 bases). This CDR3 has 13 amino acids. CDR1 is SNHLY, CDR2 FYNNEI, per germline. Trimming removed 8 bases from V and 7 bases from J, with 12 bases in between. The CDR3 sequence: CASRGALNSPLHF. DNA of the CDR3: TGTGCCAGCCGGGGGGCCCTAAATTCACCCCTCCACTTT.

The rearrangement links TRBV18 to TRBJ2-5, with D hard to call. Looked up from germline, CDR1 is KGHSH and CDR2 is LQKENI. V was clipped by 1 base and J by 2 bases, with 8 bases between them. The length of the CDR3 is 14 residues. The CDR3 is CASSPRSPQETQYF. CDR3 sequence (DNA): TGTGCCAGCTCACCACGGAGCCCACAAGAGACCCAGTACTTC.

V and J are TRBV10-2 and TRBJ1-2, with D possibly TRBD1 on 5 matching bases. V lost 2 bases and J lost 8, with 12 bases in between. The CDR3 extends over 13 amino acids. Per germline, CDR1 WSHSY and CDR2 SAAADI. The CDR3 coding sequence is TGCGCCAGCAGTGAGACGGGGGTGAGAGGCTACACCTTC. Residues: CASSETGVRGYTF.